Described below is a single T cell receptor (beta chain) sequence and its context. Its cognate antigen is unknown. This record belongs to a study of shared clonotypes between healthy human individuals. This CDR3 is built from 16 residues. The V end lost 0 bases, the J end lost 2 bases, and 13 bases lay between the germline ends. CDR1 and CDR2 (germline): SGDLS, YYNGEE. At a deep level, the assay was run. Libraries were prepared by immunoSEQ multiplex PCR; TCRdb keeps only in-frame clonotypes and omits some of them. This table has some 2.1 million clones, over 85% appearing once. Naive CD8 cells comprised CD45RO-negative, CCR7-positively selected cells, excluding terminally differentiated effector memory CD45RA+ cells. Healthy and HIV-negative, the adult donors had no recent acute infections or vaccinations. Study-level results: Naive CD4 clonotype sharing across several donors was approximately 5.2%. Larger estimated richness was generally seen in naive subsets than in memory subsets.

The source material was naive CD8+ T cells from PBMCs. This receptor was taken from a man aged 18 to 30 in good health. Some clones in this sample may be carry-over from other donors' samples. The V and J genes are TRBV9 and TRBJ2-3; a possible D gene is TRBD2 (6 bases). The CDR3 here is CASSVGRGANTDTQYF. Written as DNA, the CDR3 is TGTGCCAGCAGCGTAGGACGCGGGGCCAACACAGATACGCAGTATTTT. The full variable domain, rest sourced from reference TRBV9 and TRBJ2-3, is DSGVTQTPKHLITATGQRVTLRCSPRSGDLSVYWYQQSLDQGLQFLIQYYNGEERAKGNILERFSAQQFPDLHSELNLSSLELGDSALYFCASSVGRGANTDTQYFGPGTRLTVL.